A selection of T cell receptor beta chains follows, all from one sample in a study of blood T cell repertoires in COVID-19. TCRdb keeps only in-frame clones here, not all; method: immunoSEQ multiplex PCR. The profile shows a few hundred thousand clones, 80% to 90% of them singletons. Sequenced material: PBMCs or T cells enriched from blood (not recorded which). These TCRs come from a man aged 25 to 45 who had recovered from COVID-19. Each CDR3 is given with its conserved first and last residue. The D gene is left open where the match is weak. Rows may omit the clone size; those that give it use once, few, many or a size class.

j_call,clone_size,d_call,v_call,cdr3_nt,cdr3_aa
TRBJ1-4,.,.,TRBV7-9,TGTGCCAGCAGCTTATCGTCCGTCCAGGTTCGGGAAAAACTGTTTTTT,CASSLSSVQVREKLFF
TRBJ2-5,.,.,TRBV23-1,TGCGCCAGCAGTCAATCGCGACAGGAAGAGACCCAGTACTTC,CASSQSRQEETQYF
TRBJ1-2,.,.,TRBV29-1,TGCAGCGTTGGGGACGACAGGCACGCACAGTACACCTTC,CSVGDDRHAQYTF
TRBJ2-5,.,.,TRBV21-1,TGTGCCAGCAACCCACCGGGACAGATGCAAGAGACCCAGTACTTC,CASNPPGQMQETQYF
TRBJ2-5,.,.,TRBV5-1,TGCGCCAGCAGCCTTCTTAGACAAGAGACCCAGTACTTC,CASSLLRQETQYF
TRBJ2-7,.,TRBD2,TRBV20-1,TGCAGTGCTAGTCCCCCCGTAGCGGGAGTCTACGAGCAGTACTTC,CSASPPVAGVYEQYF
TRBJ2-5,.,.,TRBV7-2,TGTGCCAGCAGCTTGGCCAGGGGAATTCAGGAGACCCAGTACTTC,CASSLARGIQETQYF
TRBJ1-2,.,.,TRBV12-3/TRBV12-4,TGTGCCAGCAGTTTGGGGAGGACTGGCTACACCTTC,CASSLGRTGYTF
TRBJ2-3,.,.,TRBV7-2,TGTGCCAGCAGTAGCTATCAGCCCGATACGCAGTATTTT,CASSSYQPDTQYF
TRBJ2-7,.,.,TRBV9,TGTGCCAGCAGCGCCTCTTACGAGCAGTACTTC,CASSASYEQYF
TRBJ1-6,.,.,TRBV5-5,TGTGCCAGCAGCTTGGATCAGGATTCACCCCTCCACTTT,CASSLDQDSPLHF
TRBJ1-5,.,TRBD1,TRBV6-5,TGTGCCAGCAGCTCACAGGGGCTTAGCAATCAGCCCCAGCATTTT,CASSSQGLSNQPQHF
TRBJ2-5,.,.,TRBV30,TGTGCCTGGAATCGGGGGGCCTGGCAGCAAGAGACCCAGTACTTC,CAWNRGAWQQETQYF
TRBJ2-3,once,.,TRBV30,TGTGCCTGGAACCGCGGCCCTAGCACAGATACGCAGTATTTT,CAWNRGPSTDTQYF
TRBJ1-2,.,TRBD1,TRBV7-2,TGTGCCAGCAGCTTGGACAGGGGGTCTCATTATGGCTACACCTTC,CASSLDRGSHYGYTF
TRBJ2-7,.,TRBD2,TRBV18,TGTGCCAGCTCACCCACTAGCGGGAGAGACGAGCAGTACTTC,CASSPTSGRDEQYF
TRBJ1-2,.,.,TRBV5-1,TGCGCCAGCAGCTTGCGGGGTTTGGATGGCTACACCTTC,CASSLRGLDGYTF
TRBJ2-7,.,.,TRBV11-1,TGTGCCAGCAGCCGACGGACAGCACCCTACGAGCAGTACTTC,CASSRRTAPYEQYF
TRBJ2-5,.,TRBD2,TRBV5-1,TGCGCCAGCGGCCTAGGGGCTAGCGGCCAAGAGACCCAGTACTTC,CASGLGASGQETQYF
TRBJ2-7,.,TRBD2,TRBV20-1,TGCAGTGCTAGTCCACCCGCTTCAGCGGGAGTTTTCTACGAGCAGTACTTC,CSASPPASAGVFYEQYF
TRBJ2-7,.,.,TRBV4-1,TGCGCCAGCAGCCAAGGAGGGCCCGGGTACGAGCAGTACTTC,CASSQGGPGYEQYF
TRBJ1-5,once,.,TRBV18,TGTGCCAGCTCACCAGTTGAGGTCTATAGCAATCAGCCCCAGCATTTT,CASSPVEVYSNQPQHF
TRBJ2-5,.,TRBD2,TRBV27,TGTGCCAGCAGTTTTTGGCTAGCGGGGAGAGAGACCCAGTACTTC,CASSFWLAGRETQYF
TRBJ2-1,.,TRBD1,TRBV11-2,TGTGCCAGCAGCGCGCCGGACAGGGGGCGAGATGAGCAGTTCTTC,CASSAPDRGRDEQFF
TRBJ2-2,.,TRBD2,TRBV9,TGTGCCAGCAGCTGGGGGACTAGCGGGAACACCGGGGAGCTGTTTTTT,CASSWGTSGNTGELFF
TRBJ2-2,.,.,TRBV20-1,TGCAGTGCTAGTGTCCCGCGACAGAACACCGGGGAGCTGTTTTTT,CSASVPRQNTGELFF
TRBJ1-5,.,.,TRBV19,TGTGCCAGTAGTATCAGGGGCAATCAGCCCCAGCATTTT,CASSIRGNQPQHF
TRBJ2-1,once,TRBD1,TRBV2,TGTGCCAGCAGTGAAGTTAGGGCAGGGGGCCTCGGAGATGAGCAGTTCTTC,CASSEVRAGGLGDEQFF
TRBJ2-7,.,TRBD2,TRBV6-2/TRBV6-3,TGTGCCAGCAGTGGACTAGCGGGAAGGGGATACGAGCAGTACTTC,CASSGLAGRGYEQYF
TRBJ2-1,.,TRBD1,TRBV18,TGTGCCAGCTCACCTCCAGGGGGTCGCAATGAGCAGTTCTTC,CASSPPGGRNEQFF
TRBJ1-4,.,TRBD1,TRBV7-9,TGTGCCAGCAGCCAAGGACAGGCGGGCCCCAAGGAAAAACTGTTTTTT,CASSQGQAGPKEKLFF
TRBJ1-3,.,.,TRBV30,TGTGCCTGGAGACGAGGGTACTCTGGAAACACCATATATTTT,CAWRRGYSGNTIYF
TRBJ2-2,.,.,TRBV28,TGTGCCAGCAGTAGTGGGGCAGGATCCTCCGGCGGGGAGCTGTTTTTT,CASSSGAGSSGGELFF
TRBJ1-3,.,.,TRBV3-1/TRBV3-2,TGTGCCAGCAGCCAAGATTACCCAGGGATGTCTGGAAACACCATATATTTT,CASSQDYPGMSGNTIYF
TRBJ2-7,few,TRBD1,TRBV19,TGTGCCAGTAGTGCCTCCGGGACAGGTAAGTACGAGCAGTACTTC,CASSASGTGKYEQYF
TRBJ1-6,.,TRBD1,TRBV28,TGTGCCAGCAGTCCCGGGACAGCACCTTCACCCCTCCACTTT,CASSPGTAPSPLHF
TRBJ2-1,.,.,TRBV7-9,TGTGCCAGCAGCTTGACTTCCAATGAGCAGTTCTTC,CASSLTSNEQFF
TRBJ1-1,.,.,TRBV4-2,TGTGCCAGCAGCCACACATCACAGGCACGTGAAGCTTTCTTT,CASSHTSQAREAFF
TRBJ2-7,once,.,TRBV24-1,TGTGCCACCAGTGAGGGGGACTCGCGGGAGTACTTC,CATSEGDSREYF
TRBJ2-4,.,.,TRBV5-4,TGTGCCAGCAGCTTGGGACTGGCCAAAAACATTCAGTACTTC,CASSLGLAKNIQYF
TRBJ2-7,.,TRBD1,TRBV5-1,TGCGCCAGCAGCCCGCGGACAGGAAACCCTCACGAGCAGTACTTC,CASSPRTGNPHEQYF
TRBJ1-6,.,TRBD1,TRBV27,TGTGCCAGCAGGGGAGAGACAGGGAGGTCACCCCTCCACTTT,CASRGETGRSPLHF
TRBJ2-1,.,.,TRBV19,TGTGCCAGTCAACCCCTCCCTGGAACGGGATCCTTGGACAATGAGCAGTTCTTC,CASQPLPGTGSLDNEQFF
TRBJ1-1,.,.,TRBV5-1,TGCGCCAGCAGCCCCTCCGGGGGGACCACTGAAGCTTTCTTT,CASSPSGGTTEAFF
TRBJ1-2,.,.,TRBV27,TGTGCCAGCAGTCCGCCAAATGGCGGCTACACCTTC,CASSPPNGGYTF
TRBJ1-5,few,TRBD1,TRBV28,TGTGCCAGCAGTGAAGACAGGGGTGCGAGCAATCAGCCCCAGCATTTT,CASSEDRGASNQPQHF
TRBJ1-1,.,.,TRBV2,TGTGCCAGCATCGGAGGGGTGAACACTGAAGCTTTCTTT,CASIGGVNTEAFF
TRBJ2-7,.,.,TRBV12-3/TRBV12-4,TGTGCCAGCACCCTTAGCGGTTACGAGCAGTACTTC,CASTLSGYEQYF
TRBJ2-7,.,TRBD1,TRBV9,TGTGCCAGCAGCGGGGACAGGGACGGCTCCTACGAGCAGTACTTC,CASSGDRDGSYEQYF
TRBJ2-1,.,.,TRBV6-6,TGTGCCAGCAGTTCCGAGGGGGTTTCCTACAATGAGCAGTTCTTC,CASSSEGVSYNEQFF
TRBJ2-1,.,.,TRBV5-8,TGTGCCAGCAGCTTGGTATGGAGAAGCTCCTACAATGAGCAGTTCTTC,CASSLVWRSSYNEQFF